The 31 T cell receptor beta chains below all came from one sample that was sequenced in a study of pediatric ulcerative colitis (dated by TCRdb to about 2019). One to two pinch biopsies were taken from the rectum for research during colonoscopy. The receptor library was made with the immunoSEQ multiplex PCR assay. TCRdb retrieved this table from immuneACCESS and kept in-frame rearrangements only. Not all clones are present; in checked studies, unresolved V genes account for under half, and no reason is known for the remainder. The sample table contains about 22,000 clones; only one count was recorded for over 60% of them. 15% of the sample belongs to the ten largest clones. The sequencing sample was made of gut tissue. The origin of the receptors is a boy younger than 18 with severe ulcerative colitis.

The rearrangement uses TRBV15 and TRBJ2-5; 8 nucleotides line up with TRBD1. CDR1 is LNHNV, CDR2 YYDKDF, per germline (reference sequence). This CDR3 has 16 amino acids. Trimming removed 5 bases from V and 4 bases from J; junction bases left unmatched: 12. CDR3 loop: CATSPRTGKARETQYF. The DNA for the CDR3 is TGTGCCACCAGCCCCCGGACAGGGAAAGCCAGAGAGACCCAGTACTTC.

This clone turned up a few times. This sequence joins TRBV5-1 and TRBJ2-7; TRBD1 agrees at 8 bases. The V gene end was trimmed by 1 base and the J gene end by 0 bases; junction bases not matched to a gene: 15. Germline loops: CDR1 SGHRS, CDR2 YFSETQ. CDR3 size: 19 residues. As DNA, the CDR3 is TGCGCCAGCAGCTTGCGGCGTGGAGCTGGGACAGGATCCTCCTACGAGCAGTACTTC. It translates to CASSLRRGAGTGSSYEQYF.

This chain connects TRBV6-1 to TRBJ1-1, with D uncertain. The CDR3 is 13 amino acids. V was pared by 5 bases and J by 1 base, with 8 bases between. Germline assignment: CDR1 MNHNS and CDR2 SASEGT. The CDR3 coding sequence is TGTGCCAGCAGTATTACAAGGAACACTGAAGCTTTCTTT. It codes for CASSITRNTEAFF.

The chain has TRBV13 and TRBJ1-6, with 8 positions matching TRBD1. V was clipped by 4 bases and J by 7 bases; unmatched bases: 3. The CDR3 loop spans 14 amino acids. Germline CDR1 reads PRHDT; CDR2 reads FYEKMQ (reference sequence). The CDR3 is CASSSRTGNSPLHF. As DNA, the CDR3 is TGTGCCAGCAGCTCCCGGACAGGGAATTCACCCCTCCACTTT.

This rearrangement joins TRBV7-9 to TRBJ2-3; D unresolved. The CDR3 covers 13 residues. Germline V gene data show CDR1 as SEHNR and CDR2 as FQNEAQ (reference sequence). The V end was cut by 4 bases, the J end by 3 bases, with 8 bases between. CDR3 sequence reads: CASSSELTDTQYF. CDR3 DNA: TGTGCCAGCAGCTCCGAATTGACAGATACGCAGTATTTT.

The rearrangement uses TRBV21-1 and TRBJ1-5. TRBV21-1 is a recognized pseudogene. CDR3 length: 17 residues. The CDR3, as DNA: TGTGCCAGCAGCAAATGCGGGGGACCGTTGGCGGATCAGCCCCAGCATTTT. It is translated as CASSKCGGPLADQPQHF.

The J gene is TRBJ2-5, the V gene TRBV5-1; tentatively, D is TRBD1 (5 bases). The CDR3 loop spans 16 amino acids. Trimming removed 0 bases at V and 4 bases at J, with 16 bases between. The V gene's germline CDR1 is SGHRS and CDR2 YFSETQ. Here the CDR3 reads CASSLGQPGQGETQYF. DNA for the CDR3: TGCGCCAGCAGCTTGGGACAGCCCGGCCAGGGAGAGACCCAGTACTTC.

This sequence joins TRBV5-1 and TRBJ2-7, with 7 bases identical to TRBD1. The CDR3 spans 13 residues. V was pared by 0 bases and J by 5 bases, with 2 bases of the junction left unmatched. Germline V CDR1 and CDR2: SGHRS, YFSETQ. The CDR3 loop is CASSLDRGNEQYF. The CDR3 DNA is TGCGCCAGCAGCTTGGACAGGGGAAACGAGCAGTACTTC.

CDR3 coding DNA: TGTGCCAGCAGCGGGAGGGGGTCAGGGATCTATGGCTACACCTTC. Encoded protein: CASSGRGSGIYGYTF. This chain connects TRBV7-9 to TRBJ1-2; TRBD1 is a possible D gene (6 bases). Trimming stripped 5 bases from V and 4 bases from J, with 17 bases between. The length of the CDR3 is 15 residues. The germline V gene encodes CDR1 SEHNR and CDR2 FQNEAQ (reference sequence).

The CDR3 reads CASSSPDRGPVETQYF. For the CDR3, the DNA is TGTGCCAGCAGTTCCCCCGACAGGGGGCCGGTGGAGACCCAGTACTTC. The chain joins TRBV28 to TRBJ2-5; 10 nucleotides align to TRBD1. Unmatched junction bases numbered 10, after V lost 4 bases and J lost 5 bases. Germline CDR1 is MDHEN and CDR2 is SYDVKM. This CDR3 contains 16 residues.

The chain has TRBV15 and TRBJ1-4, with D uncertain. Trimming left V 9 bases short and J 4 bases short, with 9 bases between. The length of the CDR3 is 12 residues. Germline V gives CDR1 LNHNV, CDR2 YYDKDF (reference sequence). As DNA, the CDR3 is TGTGCCACGGGCGTCGGTAATGAAAAACTGTTTTTT. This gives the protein CATGVGNEKLFF. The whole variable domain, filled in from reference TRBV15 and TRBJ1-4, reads DAMVIQNPRYQVTQFGKPVTLSCSQTLNHNVMYWYQQKSSQAPKLLFHYYDKDFNNEADTPDNFQSRRPNTSFCFLDIRSPGLGDTAMYLCATGVGNEKLFFGSGTQLSVL.

As DNA, the CDR3 is TGTGCCAGCACTACCATGGGGGGAAATCAGCCCCAGCATTTT. The encoded protein is CASTTMGGNQPQHF. The rearrangement joins TRBV6-1 to TRBJ1-5, with D maybe TRBD1 (5 bases). V dropped 7 bases and J dropped 4 bases, with 14 bases sitting between them. Per germline, CDR1 MNHNS and CDR2 SASEGT. This CDR3 has 14 amino acids.

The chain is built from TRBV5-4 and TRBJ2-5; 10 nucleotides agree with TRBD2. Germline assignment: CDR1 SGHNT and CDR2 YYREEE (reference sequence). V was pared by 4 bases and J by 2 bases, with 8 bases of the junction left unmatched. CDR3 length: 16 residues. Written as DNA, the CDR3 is TGTGCCAGCAGCCCCTCCCTAGCGGGGGCACAAGAGACCCAGTACTTC. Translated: CASSPSLAGAQETQYF.

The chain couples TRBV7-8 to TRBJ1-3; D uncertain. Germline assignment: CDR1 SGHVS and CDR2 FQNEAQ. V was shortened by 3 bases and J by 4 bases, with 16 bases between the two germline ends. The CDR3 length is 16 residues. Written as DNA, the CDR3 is TGTGCCAGCAGCTTGTCAGATTTCCAGGCCGGAAACACCATATATTTT. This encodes CASSLSDFQAGNTIYF.

CDR3 in DNA: TGCGCCAGCAGCTCCGGGACGGGGGTGTACGAGCAGTACTTC. Translated: CASSSGTGVYEQYF. The V gene is TRBV5-1, the J gene TRBJ2-7, with D maybe TRBD2 (6 bases). The CDR3 has 14 amino acids. The V end was cut by 3 bases, the J end by 4 bases, with 14 bases between. Germline V gene lookup returns CDR1 SGHRS and CDR2 YFSETQ.

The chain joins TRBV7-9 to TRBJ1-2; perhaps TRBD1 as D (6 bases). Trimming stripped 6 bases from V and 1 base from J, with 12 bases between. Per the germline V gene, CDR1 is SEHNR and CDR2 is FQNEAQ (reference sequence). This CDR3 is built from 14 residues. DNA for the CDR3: TGTGCCAGCAGATCGACAGGTATTAACTATGGCTACACCTTC. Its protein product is CASRSTGINYGYTF.

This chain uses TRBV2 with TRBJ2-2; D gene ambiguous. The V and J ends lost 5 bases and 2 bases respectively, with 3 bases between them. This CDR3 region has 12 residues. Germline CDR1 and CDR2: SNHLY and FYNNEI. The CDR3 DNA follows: TGTGCCAGCAGTCTTAACACCGGGGAGCTGTTTTTT. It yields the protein CASSLNTGELFF.

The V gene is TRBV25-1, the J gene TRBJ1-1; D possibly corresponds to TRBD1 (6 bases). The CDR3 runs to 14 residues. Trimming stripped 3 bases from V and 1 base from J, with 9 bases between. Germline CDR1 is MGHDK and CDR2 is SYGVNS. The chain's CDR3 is CASSEGGRNTEAFF. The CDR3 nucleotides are TGTGCCAGCAGTGAGGGGGGCCGGAACACTGAAGCTTTCTTT.

The CDR3 nucleotides read TGTGCCAGCAGCTTTGCCAAAGGGGCCACAGATGAGCAGTTCTTC. Its protein is CASSFAKGATDEQFF. The chain joins TRBV7-7 to TRBJ2-1; a possible D gene is TRBD1 (5 bases). The CDR3 spans 15 residues. The germline V gene has CDR1 SSHAT and CDR2 FNYEAQ (reference sequence). With 3 bases removed from V and 8 bases from J, the gap between germline ends came to 17 bases.

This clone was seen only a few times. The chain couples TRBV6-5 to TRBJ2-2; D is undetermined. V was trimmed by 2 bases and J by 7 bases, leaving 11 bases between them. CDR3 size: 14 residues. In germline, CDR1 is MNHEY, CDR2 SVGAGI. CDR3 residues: CASSYGPSDGELFF. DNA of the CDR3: TGTGCCAGCAGTTACGGGCCGTCAGACGGGGAGCTGTTTTTT.

CDR3 protein: CASSPDNEQFF. In nucleotides, the CDR3 is TGCGCCAGCAGCCCGGACAATGAGCAGTTCTTC. The V gene is TRBV5-1, the J gene TRBJ2-1, with no clear D. V dropped 4 bases and J dropped 5 bases, with 4 bases sitting between them. Germline V CDR1 and CDR2: SGHRS, YFSETQ. The CDR3 sequence is 11 residues long.

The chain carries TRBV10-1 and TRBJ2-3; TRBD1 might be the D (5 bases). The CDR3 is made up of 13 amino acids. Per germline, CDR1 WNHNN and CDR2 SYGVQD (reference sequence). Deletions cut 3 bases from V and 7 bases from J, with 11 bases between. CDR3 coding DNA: TGCGCCAGCAGTGACGGTGGGGCGTATACGCAGTATTTT. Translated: CASSDGGAYTQYF.

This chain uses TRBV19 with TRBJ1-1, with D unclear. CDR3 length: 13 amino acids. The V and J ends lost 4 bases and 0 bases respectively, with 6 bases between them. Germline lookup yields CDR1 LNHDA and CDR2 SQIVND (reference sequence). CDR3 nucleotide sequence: TGTGCCAGTAGTAGCTACATGAACACTGAAGCTTTCTTT. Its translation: CASSSYMNTEAFF.

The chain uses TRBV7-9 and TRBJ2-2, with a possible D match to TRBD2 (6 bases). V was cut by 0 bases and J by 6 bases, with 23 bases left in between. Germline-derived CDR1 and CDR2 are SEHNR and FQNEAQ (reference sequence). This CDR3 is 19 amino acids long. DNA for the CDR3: TGTGCCAGCAGCTTAGCGATTTGGGGGAGGAAGGCGGCTGCCGGGGAGCTGTTTTTT. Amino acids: CASSLAIWGRKAAAGELFF.

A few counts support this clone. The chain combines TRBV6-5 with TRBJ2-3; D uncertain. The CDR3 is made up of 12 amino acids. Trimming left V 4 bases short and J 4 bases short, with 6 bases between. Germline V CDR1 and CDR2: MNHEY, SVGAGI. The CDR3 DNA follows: TGTGCCAGCAGTTCCCCTCCAGATACGCAGTATTTT. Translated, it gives CASSSPPDTQYF.

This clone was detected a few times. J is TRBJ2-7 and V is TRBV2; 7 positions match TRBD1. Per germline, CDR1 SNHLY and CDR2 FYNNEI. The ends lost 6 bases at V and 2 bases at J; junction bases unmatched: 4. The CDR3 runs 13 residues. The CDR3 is CASSLTGTYEQYF. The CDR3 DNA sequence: TGTGCCAGCAGCCTGACAGGGACCTACGAGCAGTACTTC.

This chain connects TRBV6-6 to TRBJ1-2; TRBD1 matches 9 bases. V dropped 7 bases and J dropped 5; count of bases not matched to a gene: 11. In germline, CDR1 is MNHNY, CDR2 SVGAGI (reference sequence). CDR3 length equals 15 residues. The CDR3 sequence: CASTSTGTGLYGYTF. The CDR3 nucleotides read TGTGCCAGCACCTCGACCGGGACAGGGTTATATGGCTACACCTTC.

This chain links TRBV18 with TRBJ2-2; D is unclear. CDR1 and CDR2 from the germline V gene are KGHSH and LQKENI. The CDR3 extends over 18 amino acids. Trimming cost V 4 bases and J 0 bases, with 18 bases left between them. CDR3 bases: TGTGCCAGCTCACTTATGACACCCGGCCTCGCGAACACCGGGGAGCTGTTTTTT. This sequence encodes CASSLMTPGLANTGELFF.

The CDR3 sequence: CASSDAPLRRNTEAFF. In DNA, the CDR3 is TGTGCCAGCAGTGATGCCCCCCTTCGGCGGAACACTGAAGCTTTCTTT. The chain links TRBV6-1 to TRBJ1-1; the D is unclear. Between the trimmed V and J ends, which lost 3 bases and 1 base, there was a span of 15 bases. This CDR3 has 16 residues. Looked up from germline, CDR1 is MNHNS and CDR2 is SASEGT.

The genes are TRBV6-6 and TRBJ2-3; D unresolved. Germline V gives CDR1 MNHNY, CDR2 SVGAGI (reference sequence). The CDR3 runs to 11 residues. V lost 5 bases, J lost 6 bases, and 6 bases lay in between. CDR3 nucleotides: TGTGCCAGCAGTCGGGTGGATACGCAGTATTTT. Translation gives CASSRVDTQYF.

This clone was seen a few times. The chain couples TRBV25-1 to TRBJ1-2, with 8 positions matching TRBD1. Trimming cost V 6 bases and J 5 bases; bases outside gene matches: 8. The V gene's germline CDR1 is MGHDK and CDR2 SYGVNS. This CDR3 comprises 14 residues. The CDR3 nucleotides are TGTGCCAGCAGCGGACAGGGACAGGAGTATGGCTACACCTTC. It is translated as CASSGQGQEYGYTF.